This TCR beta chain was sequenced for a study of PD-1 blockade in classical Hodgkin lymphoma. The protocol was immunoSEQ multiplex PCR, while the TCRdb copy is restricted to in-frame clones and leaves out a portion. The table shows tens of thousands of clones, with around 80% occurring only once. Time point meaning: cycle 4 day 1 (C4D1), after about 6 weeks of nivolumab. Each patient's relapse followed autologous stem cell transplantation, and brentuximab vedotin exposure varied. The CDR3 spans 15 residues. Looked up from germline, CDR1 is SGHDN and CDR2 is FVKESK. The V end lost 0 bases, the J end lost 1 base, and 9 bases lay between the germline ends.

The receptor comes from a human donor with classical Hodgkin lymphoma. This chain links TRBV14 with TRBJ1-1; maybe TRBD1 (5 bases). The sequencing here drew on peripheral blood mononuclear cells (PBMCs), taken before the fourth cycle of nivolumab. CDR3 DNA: TGTGCCAGCAGCCAAGAGTTGACAGAGAACACTGAAGCTTTCTTT. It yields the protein CASSQELTENTEAFF.